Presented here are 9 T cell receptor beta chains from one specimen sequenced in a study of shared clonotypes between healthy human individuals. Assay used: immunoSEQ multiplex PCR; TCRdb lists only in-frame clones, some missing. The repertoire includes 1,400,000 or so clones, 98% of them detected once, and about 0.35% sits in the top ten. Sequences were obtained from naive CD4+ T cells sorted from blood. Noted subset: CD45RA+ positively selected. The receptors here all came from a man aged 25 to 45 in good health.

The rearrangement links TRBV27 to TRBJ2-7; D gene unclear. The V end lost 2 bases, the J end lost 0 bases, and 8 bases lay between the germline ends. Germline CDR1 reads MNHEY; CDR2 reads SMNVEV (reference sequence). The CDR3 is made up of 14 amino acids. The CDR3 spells CASSLPKSSYEQYF. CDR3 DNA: TGTGCCAGCAGTTTACCCAAAAGCTCCTACGAGCAGTACTTC.

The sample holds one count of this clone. CDR3 nucleotides: TGTGCCAGCAGCTTGGAACAGGGGAGAACCTACGAGCAGTACTTC. The encoded protein is CASSLEQGRTYEQYF. The chain uses TRBV5-8 and TRBJ2-7, with 7 bases fitting TRBD1. Germline lookup yields CDR1 SGHTS and CDR2 YDEGEE. The length of the CDR3 is 15 residues. The ends lost 0 bases at V and 2 bases at J; junction bases unmatched: 5.

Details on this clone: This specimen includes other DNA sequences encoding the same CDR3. The chain's CDR3 is CASSPRLAGANEQFF. CDR3 DNA sequence: TGTGCCAGCAGTCCTCGACTAGCGGGAGCCAATGAGCAGTTCTTC. The rearrangement links TRBV6-1 to TRBJ2-1, with 12 bases that match TRBD2. The germline CDR1 and CDR2 sequences are MNHNS and SASEGT. With V trimmed by 5 bases and J by 6 bases, 5 bases remained unmatched. The CDR3 length is 15 residues.

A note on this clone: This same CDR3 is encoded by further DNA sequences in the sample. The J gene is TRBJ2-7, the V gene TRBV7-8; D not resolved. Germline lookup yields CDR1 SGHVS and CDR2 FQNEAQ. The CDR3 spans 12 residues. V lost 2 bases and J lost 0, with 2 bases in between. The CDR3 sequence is CASSLSSYEQYF. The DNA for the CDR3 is TGTGCCAGCAGCTTATCCTCCTACGAGCAGTACTTC.

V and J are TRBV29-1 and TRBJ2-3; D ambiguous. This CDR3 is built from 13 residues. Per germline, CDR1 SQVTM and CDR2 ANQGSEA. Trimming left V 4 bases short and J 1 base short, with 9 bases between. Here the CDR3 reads CSVAGMGTDTQYF. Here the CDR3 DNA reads TGCAGCGTTGCCGGCATGGGCACAGATACGCAGTATTTT.

CDR3 amino acids: CATTPLVSYNEQFF. The CDR3 bases are TGTGCCACCACACCCCTGGTCTCCTACAATGAGCAGTTCTTC. The rearrangement links TRBV14 to TRBJ2-1; D gene unclear. The CDR3 contains 14 residues. The germline V gene has CDR1 SGHDN and CDR2 FVKESK. V lost 10 bases and J lost 0, with 13 bases in between.

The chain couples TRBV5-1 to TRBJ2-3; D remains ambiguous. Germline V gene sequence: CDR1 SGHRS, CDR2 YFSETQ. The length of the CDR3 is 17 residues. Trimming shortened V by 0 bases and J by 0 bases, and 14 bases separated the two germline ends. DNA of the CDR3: TGCGCCAGCAGCTTGGCCGGTGGGTCGGCTAGCACAGATACGCAGTATTTT. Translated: CASSLAGGSASTDTQYF.

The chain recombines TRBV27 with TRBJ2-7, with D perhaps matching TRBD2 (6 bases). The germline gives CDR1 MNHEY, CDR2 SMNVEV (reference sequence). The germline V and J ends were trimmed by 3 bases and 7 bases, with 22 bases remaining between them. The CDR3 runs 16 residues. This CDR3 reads CASSLRRLAYKGEQYF. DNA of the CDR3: TGTGCCAGCAGTTTGCGGCGGCTAGCGTATAAAGGTGAGCAGTACTTC.

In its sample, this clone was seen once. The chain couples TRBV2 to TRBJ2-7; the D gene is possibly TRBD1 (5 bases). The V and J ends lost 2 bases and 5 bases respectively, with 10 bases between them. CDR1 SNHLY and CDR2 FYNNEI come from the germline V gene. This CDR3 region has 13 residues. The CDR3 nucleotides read TGTGCCAGCAGTGAACAGGGCGTCGACGAGCAGTACTTC. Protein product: CASSEQGVDEQYF.